The TCR beta chain described here comes from a study of OX40 agonist ivuxolimab in advanced cancers. For the study at large: People who had prior anti-PD-1, anti-PD-L1 or anti-CTLA-4 therapy could take part, and roughly 44% had some.

Losses at the gene ends were 4 bases for V and 6 bases for J; bases not matched to a gene: 9. This CDR3 spans 16 amino acids. The germline V gene encodes CDR1 SGHVS and CDR2 FNYEAQ. Profiled with immunoSEQ multiplex PCR; TCRdb holds only in-frame clones, not every one. The sample yields about 40,000 clones, around 85% seen once. With respect to this clone: Antigen unknown.

Study findings and constraints: CD8+ T cells were the subset that, on average, had more expanded clones than CD4+. Within 6 weeks, CD4+ and CD8+ blood T cells expanded clonally at 0.1 to 3.0 mg/kg.

This TCR came from an adult with an advanced solid tumor such as melanoma, head and neck, liver or kidney cancer. The rearrangement joins TRBV7-6 to TRBJ2-7; 13 nucleotides line up with TRBD2. Sequencing used CD4+ or CD8+ T cells sorted from blood, obtained in a trial of the OX40 agonist ivuxolimab. Written as DNA, the CDR3 is TGTGCCAGCAGCTCTGGACTAGCGGGAGAGGGGTTCGAGCAGTACTTC. Translated: CASSSGLAGEGFEQYF. Based on the CDR3 plus reference TRBV7-6 and TRBJ2-7, the full variable domain is GAGVSQSPRYKVTKRGQDVALRCDPISGHVSLYWYRQALGQGPEFLTYFNYEAQQDKSGLPNDRFSAERPEGSISTLTIQRTEQRDSAMYRCASSSGLAGEGFEQYFGPGTRLTVT.